What follows are 12 T cell receptor beta chains derived from one specimen sequenced in a study of early T cells in non-severe SARS-CoV-2 infection. One entry per CDR3 protein results from TCRdb running MiXCR on the 5' RACE reads. The sample contains some 40,000 distinct CDR3 sequences, over 3.5% of which appear only once. The sequencing sample was made of whole blood. The origin of the receptors is an adult who was a healthcare worker with PCR-confirmed SARS-CoV-2 infection or an uninfected control (not recorded which).

This clonotype was counted many times. J is TRBJ1-6 and V is TRBV18, with D hard to call. The CDR3 is 15 residues long. Germline lookup yields CDR1 KGHSH and CDR2 LQKENI. Trimming left V 8 bases short and J 4 bases short, with 15 bases between. The CDR3 bases are TGTGCCAGCGGCTTCGGAGGGTTGTATAATTCACCCCTCCACTTT. Translation: CASGFGGLYNSPLHF.

This clonotype was counted many times. This chain's CDR3 is CASRDTGGYSPLHF. CDR3 bases: TGTGCCAGCAGGGATACAGGGGGCTATTCACCCCTCCACTTT. This chain connects TRBV7-9 to TRBJ1-6; 9 bases line up with TRBD1. The CDR3 spans 14 residues. With V trimmed by 6 bases and J by 8 bases, 5 bases remained unmatched. The V gene's germline CDR1 is SEHNR and CDR2 FQNEAQ (reference sequence).

This clonotype was seen a handful of times. J is TRBJ2-7 and V is TRBV7-6, with 7 bases lining up with TRBD2. J gave up 2 bases and V 5 bases, and 6 bases lay outside the gene matches. Germline CDR1 and CDR2: SGHVS and FNYEAQ. CDR3 size: 14 residues. CDR3 coding DNA: TGTGCCAGCAGCCCCCTGGGGGGGACCTACGAGCAGTACTTC. Encoded protein: CASSPLGGTYEQYF.

This clonotype is judged medium-sized. The chain recombines TRBV6-2 or TRBV6-3 with TRBJ2-1; D might be TRBD1 or TRBD2, each matching 5 bases. The CDR3 spans 15 residues. Trimming took off 4 bases at V and 0 bases at J, with 10 bases between the two ends. Germline V gives CDR1 MNHEY, CDR2 SVGEGT. The CDR3 loop is CASSSGTASYNEQFF. The CDR3, as DNA: TGTGCCAGCAGTTCTGGGACCGCCTCCTACAATGAGCAGTTCTTC.

This clonotype was seen at least ten times. This sequence joins TRBV6-1 and TRBJ2-7; 8 bases are shared with TRBD2. V dropped 2 bases and J dropped 2; count of bases not matched to a gene: 14. The CDR3 is 18 amino acids. Germline V CDR1 and CDR2: MNHNS, SASEGT. The chain's CDR3 is CASSESLIAGIITYEQYF. The CDR3, as DNA: TGTGCCAGCAGTGAATCCTTAATAGCGGGGATTATAACCTACGAGCAGTACTTC.

This clonotype was seen more than once but under ten times. This rearrangement joins TRBV5-1 to TRBJ2-1; 10 bases match TRBD2. This CDR3 region has 15 residues. J lost 9 bases, V lost 1 base, and 7 bases had no gene match. Germline V gene sequence: CDR1 SGHRS, CDR2 YFSETQ. The CDR3 DNA reads TGCGCCAGCAGCTTGATGCTAGCGGGAGAGGGTGAGCAGTTCTTC. It codes for CASSLMLAGEGEQFF.

A few counts support this clonotype. V usage is TRBV19 and J usage is TRBJ2-7; 7 bases map to TRBD1. The CDR3 extends over 15 amino acids. Trimming cost V 3 bases and J 0 bases; bases outside gene matches: 5. CDR1 and CDR2 from the germline V gene are LNHDA and SQIVND (reference sequence). Written as DNA, the CDR3 is TGTGCCAGTAGTATGGGACAGCCAGGCTCCTACGAGCAGTACTTC. Its protein product is CASSMGQPGSYEQYF.

This clonotype appeared a few times. This chain uses TRBV11-2 with TRBJ2-1; D might be TRBD2 (5 bases). The CDR3 runs to 15 residues. Trimming took off 2 bases at V and 8 bases at J, with 16 bases between the two ends. Germline V gene sequence: CDR1 SGHAT, CDR2 FQNNGV. The CDR3 region has the DNA TGTGCCAGCAGCTTATTAGGGAGCGAATTGGATGAGCAGTTCTTC. This encodes CASSLLGSELDEQFF. The full variable domain, its missing parts supplied by reference TRBV11-2 and TRBJ2-1, is EAGVAQSPRYKIIEKRQSVAFWCNPISGHATLYWYQQILGQGPKLLIQFQNNGVVDDSQLPKDRFSAERLKGVDSTLKIQPAKLEDSAVYLCASSLLGSELDEQFFGPGTRLTVL.

This clonotype was observed a few times. The J gene is TRBJ2-7, the V gene TRBV7-2; D unclear. The CDR3 totals 15 residues. Between the trimmed V and J ends, which lost 5 bases and 0 bases, there was a span of 14 bases. Germline V gene lookup returns CDR1 SGHTA and CDR2 FQGNSA. The CDR3: CASSPIPGGSYEQYF. CDR3 DNA: TGTGCCAGCAGCCCGATTCCCGGCGGCTCCTACGAGCAGTACTTC.

In its sample, this clonotype ranks as medium-sized. Mismatch with germline at one junction end may stem from a read error. This rearrangement joins TRBV19 to TRBJ2-6; D is unresolved. The CDR3 contains 14 residues. Germline values: CDR1 LNHDA, CDR2 SQIVND (reference sequence). The CDR3 sequence: CASSVDSGANVLTF. In DNA, the CDR3 is TGTGCCAGTAGTGTAGACTCTGGGGCCAACGTCCTGACTTTC.

This clonotype was counted many times. The rearrangement joins TRBV7-2 to TRBJ2-1; D is undetermined. This CDR3 region has 13 residues. Per germline, CDR1 SGHTA and CDR2 FQGNSA. Trimming removed 1 base at V and 8 bases at J, with 9 bases between. As DNA, the CDR3 is TGTGCCAGCAGCTTAGGTCTGGGGTATGAGCAGTTCTTC. Translation gives CASSLGLGYEQFF. The entire variable domain, with the rest obtained from reference TRBV7-2 and TRBJ2-1, is as follows: GAGVSQSPSNKVTEKGKDVELRCDPISGHTALYWYRQSLGQGLEFLIYFQGNSAPDKSGLPSDRFSAERTGGSVSTLTIQRTQQEDSAVYLCASSLGLGYEQFFGPGTRLTVL.

This clonotype was observed many times. J is TRBJ2-7 and V is TRBV7-9; 8 nucleotides line up with TRBD2. The ends lost 5 bases at V and 5 bases at J; junction bases unmatched: 14. CDR3 size: 16 residues. The germline CDR1 and CDR2 sequences are SEHNR and FQNEAQ (reference sequence). Written as DNA, the CDR3 is TGTGCCAGCAGCGCCACCCGCACGGGACTAGGGGACGAGCAGTACTTC. It encodes CASSATRTGLGDEQYF.